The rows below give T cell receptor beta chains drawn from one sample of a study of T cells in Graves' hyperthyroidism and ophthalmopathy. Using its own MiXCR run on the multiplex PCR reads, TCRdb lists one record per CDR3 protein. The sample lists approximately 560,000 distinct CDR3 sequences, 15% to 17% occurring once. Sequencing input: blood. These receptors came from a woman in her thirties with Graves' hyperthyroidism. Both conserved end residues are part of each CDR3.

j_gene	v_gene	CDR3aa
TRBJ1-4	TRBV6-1	CASTEWGRNEKLFF
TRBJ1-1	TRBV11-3	CASSKQGSAEAFF
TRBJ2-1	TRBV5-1	CASSYPLGTNSYNEQFF
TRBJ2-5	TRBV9	CASSVGRTSGHQETQYF
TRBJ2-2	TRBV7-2	CASSFTPSGITGELFF
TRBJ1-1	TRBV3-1	CASSRDGGGEAFF
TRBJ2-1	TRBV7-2	CASSPGGTVRISNEQFF
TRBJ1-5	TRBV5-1	CASSLEGFKDQPQHF
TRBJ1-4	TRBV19	CASSKRDRNEKLFF
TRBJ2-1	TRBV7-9	CASSGPVGGGYYNEQFF
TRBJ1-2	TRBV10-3	CAISTGRSNYGYTF
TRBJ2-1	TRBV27	CASSSVLQRMNEQFF
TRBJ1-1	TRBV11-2	CASSNGQGTEAFF
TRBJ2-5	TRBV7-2	CASSQAVPKETQYF
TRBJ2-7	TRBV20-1	CSATRSSEQYF
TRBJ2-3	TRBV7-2	CASSLAIDTQYF
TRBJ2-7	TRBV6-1	CASRGEEGGPYEQYF
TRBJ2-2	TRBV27	CASSLSTGAETGELFF
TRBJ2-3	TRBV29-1	CSDERGGTDTQYF
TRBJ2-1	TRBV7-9	CASSLTGTYDEQFF
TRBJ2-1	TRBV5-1	CASSFGAYNEQFF
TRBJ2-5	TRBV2	CASTPGSGRSAETQYF
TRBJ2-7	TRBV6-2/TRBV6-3	CASSYGRTYEQYF
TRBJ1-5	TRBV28	CASSFVGHSNQPQHF
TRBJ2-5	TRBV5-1	CASSLGTSGFGETQYF
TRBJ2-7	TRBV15	CATSRDPSFGQYF
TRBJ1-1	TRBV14	CASSQVEDTEAFF
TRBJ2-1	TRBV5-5	CASSKTSGSYNEQFF
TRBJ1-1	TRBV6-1	CASRGSEAFF
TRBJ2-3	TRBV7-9	CASSDWTSGGTDTQYF
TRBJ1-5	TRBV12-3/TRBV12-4	CASSRRETGNQPQHF
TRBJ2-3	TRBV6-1	CASSLLWTGGTDTQYF
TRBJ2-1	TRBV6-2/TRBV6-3	CASTTLGLFYNEQFF
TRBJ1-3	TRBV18	CASSPGGSSGNTIYF
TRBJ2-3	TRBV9	CASSVGGAPTDTQYF
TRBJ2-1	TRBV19	CASSIDLGVPYNEQFF
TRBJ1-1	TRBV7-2	CASSRRTGEGTEAFF
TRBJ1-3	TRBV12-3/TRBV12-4	CASSSKTYYSGNTIYF
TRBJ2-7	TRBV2	CASSDDGISYEQYF
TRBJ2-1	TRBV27	CASSPGTSGHNEQFF
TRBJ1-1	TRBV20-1	CSATDRGMNTEAFF
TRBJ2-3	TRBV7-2	CASSLVSPSGGQYF
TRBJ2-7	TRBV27	CASSRNRVRGDEQYF
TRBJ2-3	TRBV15	CATSIPDRTQYF
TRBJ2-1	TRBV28	CASTLLGTSWGNEQFF
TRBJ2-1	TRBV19	CASSHLGLAGYNEQFF
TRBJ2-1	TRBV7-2	CASSLGLGGLEMSQFF
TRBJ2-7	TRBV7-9	CASSDPRTGRIYEQYF